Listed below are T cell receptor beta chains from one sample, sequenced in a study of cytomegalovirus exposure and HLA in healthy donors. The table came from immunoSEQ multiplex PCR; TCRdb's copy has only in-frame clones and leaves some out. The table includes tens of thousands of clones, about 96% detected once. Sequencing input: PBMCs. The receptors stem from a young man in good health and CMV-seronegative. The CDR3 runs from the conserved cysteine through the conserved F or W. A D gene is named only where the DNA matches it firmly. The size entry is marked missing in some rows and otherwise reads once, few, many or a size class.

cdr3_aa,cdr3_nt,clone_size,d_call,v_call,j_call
CASSLEGYEQYF,TGCGCCAGCAGCTTAGAGGGCTACGAGCAGTACTTC,NA,NA,TRBV5-1,TRBJ2-7
CASSFGQNTEAFF,TGCGCCAGCAGCTTTGGACAGAACACTGAAGCTTTCTTT,NA,NA,TRBV5-1,TRBJ1-1
CASRLPRCYIQYF,TGTGCAAGTCGCTTACCCCGGTGTTACATTCAGTACTTC,NA,NA,TRBV12-2,TRBJ2-4
CASSRLAGEGEQYF,TGTGCCAGCAGCCGACTAGCGGGAGAGGGTGAGCAGTACTTC,NA,TRBD2,TRBV6-6,TRBJ2-7
CATSGGQSYEQYF,TGTGCCACCTCTGGGGGACAGAGCTACGAGCAGTACTTC,NA,TRBD1,TRBV10-3,TRBJ2-7
CASSLDPYEKLFF,TGTGCCAGCAGCTTAGATCCGTATGAAAAACTGTTTTTT,NA,NA,TRBV11-2,TRBJ1-4
CASSKEGTGAYEQYF,TGTGCCAGCAGTAAAGAGGGGACAGGGGCCTACGAGCAGTACTTC,NA,TRBD1,TRBV6-1,TRBJ2-7
CASSLETGVDTQYF,TGCGCCAGCAGCTTGGAGACAGGGGTTGATACGCAGTATTTT,few,TRBD1,TRBV5-1,TRBJ2-3
CASSAGQGNIQYF,TGTGCCAGCAGCGCCGGACAGGGAAACATTCAGTACTTC,NA,TRBD1,TRBV9,TRBJ2-4
CAWTAGLWNEQFF,TGTGCCTGGACAGCGGGACTCTGGAATGAGCAGTTCTTC,NA,TRBD2,TRBV30,TRBJ2-1
CASSLFGGDNEQYF,TGTGCCAGCAGCTTGTTTGGGGGCGACAACGAGCAGTACTTC,NA,NA,TRBV5-5,TRBJ2-7
CASSFGTSGRWNEQFF,TGTGCCAGCAGTTTCGGGACTAGCGGGAGGTGGAATGAGCAGTTCTTC,NA,TRBD2,TRBV28,TRBJ2-1
CASSGLAGPHRTDTQYF,TGTGCCAGCAGTGGTCTAGCGGGCCCACATCGGACAGATACGCAGTATTTT,NA,TRBD2,TRBV9,TRBJ2-3
CASRQTGNTPGEAFF,TGTGCCAGCAGACAAACAGGGAACACCCCTGGGGAAGCTTTCTTT,NA,NA,TRBV27,TRBJ1-1
CASSRDSVVNGYTF,TGTGCCAGCAGTCGGGACAGTGTGGTAAACGGCTACACCTTC,NA,TRBD1,TRBV2,TRBJ1-2
CAISGRIAGDNEQFF,TGTGCCATCAGCGGCAGGATAGCGGGAGACAATGAGCAGTTCTTC,NA,TRBD2,TRBV10-3,TRBJ2-1
CASSLGDFQHAGELFF,TGTGCCAGCAGCCTGGGTGACTTCCAACACGCCGGGGAGCTGTTTTTT,NA,NA,TRBV7-9,TRBJ2-2
CASSLGTGTGYDEQFF,TGTGCCAGCAGCTTGGGGACCGGGACAGGGTACGATGAGCAGTTCTTC,NA,TRBD1,TRBV7-2,TRBJ2-1
CASRRDRGTGELFF,TGCGCCAGTAGACGGGACAGGGGCACCGGGGAGCTGTTTTTT,NA,TRBD1,TRBV5-1,TRBJ2-2
CASSPGLAGGPSPDTQYF,TGTGCCAGCAGCCCCGGACTAGCGGGAGGGCCGAGCCCAGATACGCAGTATTTT,NA,TRBD2,TRBV27,TRBJ2-3
CASSSRTGPGYGYTF,TGTGCCAGCAGCTCCCGGACAGGGCCCGGCTATGGCTACACCTTC,NA,TRBD1,TRBV7-2,TRBJ1-2
CASSLVKDSSSYNEQFF,TGTGCCAGCAGCTTAGTAAAGGACTCAAGCTCCTACAATGAGCAGTTCTTC,NA,NA,TRBV7-8,TRBJ2-1
CAISGGGRFDTQYF,TGTGCCATCAGTGGGGGCGGGAGGTTCGATACGCAGTATTTT,NA,TRBD2,TRBV10-3,TRBJ2-3
CASKMDRGTGELFF,TGTGCCAGCAAAATGGACAGAGGTACCGGGGAGCTGTTTTTT,NA,NA,TRBV27,TRBJ2-2
CASSPTGSGGNTGELFF,TGTGCCAGCAGCCCTACAGGGTCTGGGGGAAACACCGGGGAGCTGTTTTTT,NA,NA,TRBV28,TRBJ2-2
CAFRGTSGNSEQFF,TGTGCCTTTAGGGGGACTAGCGGGAACAGTGAGCAGTTCTTC,NA,TRBD2,TRBV30,TRBJ2-1
CATSLQIGIEQYF,TGTGCCACCAGCCTTCAGATCGGGATCGAGCAGTACTTC,NA,NA,TRBV15,TRBJ2-7
CASSGLAGSYEQYF,TGCGCCAGCAGTGGACTAGCGGGCTCCTACGAGCAGTACTTC,NA,TRBD2,TRBV10-2,TRBJ2-7
CASSLATGGTGELFF,TGTGCCAGCAGCCTAGCGACAGGGGGCACCGGGGAGCTGTTTTTT,NA,TRBD1,TRBV9,TRBJ2-2
CSVDWRRNQETQYF,TGCAGCGTTGATTGGAGGCGGAACCAAGAGACCCAGTACTTC,NA,NA,TRBV29-1,TRBJ2-5
CASSLYLPSSGNTIYF,TGCGCCAGCAGTCTCTATTTACCGAGCTCTGGAAACACCATATATTTT,once,NA,TRBV23-1,TRBJ1-3
CASEGLAGTDTQYF,TGTGCCAGCGAAGGACTAGCGGGGACAGATACGCAGTATTTT,once,TRBD2,TRBV6-1,TRBJ2-3
CASSGTGSQETQYF,TGTGCCAGCAGCGGGACAGGGTCACAAGAGACCCAGTACTTC,once,TRBD1,TRBV9,TRBJ2-5
CAWSETGHQPQHF,TGTGCCTGGAGTGAGACAGGGCATCAGCCCCAGCATTTT,NA,TRBD1,TRBV30,TRBJ1-5
CASRPGQVYYEQYF,TGTGCCAGCAGACCGGGACAGGTGTACTACGAGCAGTACTTC,few,TRBD1,TRBV2,TRBJ2-7
CASSLEGADTDTQYF,TGCGCCAGCAGCTTGGAGGGGGCGGACACAGATACGCAGTATTTT,NA,TRBD1,TRBV5-1,TRBJ2-3
CASSAAGAGGTYEQYF,TGTGCCAGCAGCGCGGCGGGGGCGGGAGGCACCTACGAGCAGTACTTC,once,TRBD2,TRBV7-2,TRBJ2-7
CASSLPPGYEQYF,TGTGCCAGCAGTTTACCGCCCGGCTACGAGCAGTACTTC,NA,NA,TRBV2,TRBJ2-7
CASSLAITSGGSYEQYF,TGTGCCAGCAGCTTGGCGATCACTAGCGGGGGGTCCTACGAGCAGTACTTC,NA,TRBD2,TRBV5-4,TRBJ2-7
CASSPTSGRGSETQYF,TGCGCCAGCAGCCCCACTAGCGGGAGAGGCTCGGAGACCCAGTACTTC,NA,TRBD2,TRBV4-1,TRBJ2-5
CASSTTSSAGAYNEQFF,TGTGCCAGCAGTACCACCTCTTCGGCGGGAGCCTACAATGAGCAGTTCTTC,once,TRBD2,TRBV28,TRBJ2-1
CASSYSGLRVETQYF,TGTGCCAGCAGTTACAGCGGGTTACGAGTAGAGACCCAGTACTTC,NA,NA,TRBV6-5,TRBJ2-5
CAWSRTSGDVSPAPPTDTQYF,TGTGCCTGGAGTCGGACTAGCGGGGACGTCTCCCCTGCACCCCCCACAGATACGCAGTATTTT,NA,TRBD2,TRBV30,TRBJ2-3
CASALSGTEAFF,TGTGCCAGCGCCCTTTCGGGCACTGAAGCTTTCTTT,NA,NA,TRBV27,TRBJ1-1
CASSQIQSSGANVLTF,TGCGCCAGCAGCCAAATACAGAGCTCTGGGGCCAACGTCCTGACTTTC,NA,NA,TRBV4-1,TRBJ2-6
CASLTKRGWGYTF,TGTGCCAGCCTAACGAAAAGGGGCTGGGGCTACACCTTC,NA,NA,TRBV28,TRBJ1-2
CASSLTDSNEKLFF,TGTGCCAGCAGTTTAACCGATAGTAATGAAAAACTGTTTTTT,NA,NA,TRBV28,TRBJ1-4
CAISERGDTNNEQFF,TGTGCCATCAGTGAGCGGGGTGATACCAACAATGAGCAGTTCTTC,NA,NA,TRBV10-3,TRBJ2-1
CASSSFPTSGDSRAQYF,TGTGCCAGCAGCTCCTTCCCGACTAGCGGGGACTCAAGGGCGCAGTATTTT,NA,TRBD2,TRBV11-2,TRBJ2-3
CAWDSGSQETQYF,TGTGCCTGGGATAGCGGGAGCCAAGAGACCCAGTACTTC,NA,TRBD2,TRBV30,TRBJ2-5
CASTISEGEGQPQHF,TGTGCCAGTACCATCTCGGAGGGTGAGGGTCAGCCCCAGCATTTT,NA,NA,TRBV19,TRBJ1-5
CASSVQTGNTEAFF,TGTGCCAGCAGCGTACAGACAGGGAACACTGAAGCTTTCTTT,NA,NA,TRBV9,TRBJ1-1
CASRYSGASSYEQYF,TGTGCCAGCAGGTATAGCGGGGCAAGCTCCTACGAGCAGTACTTC,NA,TRBD2,TRBV27,TRBJ2-7
CASSFGTDTQYF,TGTGCCAGCAGCTTCGGGACAGATACGCAGTATTTT,NA,NA,TRBV5-6,TRBJ2-3
CATSRTSGRTANTGELFF,TGTGCCACCAGCAGGACTAGCGGGAGGACAGCGAACACCGGGGAGCTGTTTTTT,NA,TRBD2,TRBV15,TRBJ2-2
CASSPQRLSKFHEQYF,TGTGCCAGCAGCCCCCAACGACTCTCTAAATTCCACGAGCAGTACTTC,NA,NA,TRBV7-8,TRBJ2-7
CASSADFQETQYF,TGCGCCAGCAGCGCGGACTTTCAAGAGACCCAGTACTTC,NA,NA,TRBV10-1,TRBJ2-5